These 28 T cell receptor beta chains came from one sample sequenced in a study of cytomegalovirus exposure and HLA in healthy donors. 13 Jbeta primers and 60 Vbeta primers were used for the PCR. Sequenced by immunoSEQ multiplex PCR; TCRdb stores in-frame clones only, minus some. The data hold about 78,000 clones, with 75% to 85% observed a single time. The sample comprised PBMCs. These receptors came from a man in his fifties in good health and CMV-seropositive.

This chain links TRBV7-2 with TRBJ2-2, with 7 bases fitting TRBD2. The V gene end was trimmed by 0 bases and the J gene end by 3 bases; junction bases not matched to a gene: 1. CDR3 size: 15 residues. Germline V gene data show CDR1 as SGHTA and CDR2 as FQGNSA. The CDR3 is CASSLAGGDTGELFF. The CDR3 bases are TGTGCCAGCAGCTTAGCGGGAGGGGACACCGGGGAGCTGTTTTTT.

This clone was counted a single time. This chain connects TRBV19 to TRBJ2-7, with 9 bases that match TRBD1. Germline V CDR1 and CDR2: LNHDA, SQIVND (reference sequence). This CDR3 has 15 residues. V shed 3 bases, J shed 3 bases, and the junction held 6 bases outside the gene matches. CDR3 nucleotides: TGTGCCAGTAGTATGTCCTGGGGACAGGGCTACGAGCAGTACTTC. Encoded protein: CASSMSWGQGYEQYF.

V gene TRBV30 combines with J gene TRBJ1-5, with D possibly TRBD1 on 6 matching bases. V lost 4 bases and J lost 7, with 17 bases in between. The length of the CDR3 is 14 residues. Germline values: CDR1 GTSNPN, CDR2 SVGIG (reference sequence). CDR3 in amino acids: CAWTAEAGVQPQHF. The CDR3 region has the DNA TGTGCCTGGACCGCTGAGGCAGGGGTACAGCCCCAGCATTTT.

The chain carries TRBV20-1 and TRBJ2-1; the D is unclear. Trimming left V 2 bases short and J 6 bases short, with 5 bases between. CDR3 length: 11 amino acids. Looked up from germline, CDR1 is DFQATT and CDR2 is SNEGSKA (reference sequence). In DNA form, the CDR3 reads TGCAGTGCTAGAATGAGCAATGAGCAGTTCTTC. Amino acid sequence: CSARMSNEQFF.

The rearrangement joins TRBV14 to TRBJ2-7, with TRBD2 matching over 8 bases. The CDR3 is 15 residues long. With V trimmed by 2 bases and J by 3 bases, 6 bases remained unmatched. Germline V gene data show CDR1 as SGHDN and CDR2 as FVKESK. CDR3 DNA: TGTGCCAGCAGCCAACCGGGACTAGGGCGCTACGAGCAGTACTTC. Translating gives CASSQPGLGRYEQYF.

The chain employs TRBV30 and TRBJ2-5; TRBD2 agrees at 7 bases. Germline V CDR1 and CDR2: GTSNPN, SVGIG (reference sequence). The CDR3 contains 17 residues. The trim removed 2 bases at V and 5 bases at J, leaving 17 bases unmatched. The CDR3, as DNA: TGTGCCTGGAGTCTCGGGGGAAGGGCGGGAGCTGAGGAGACCCAGTACTTC. It encodes CAWSLGGRAGAEETQYF.

The rearrangement uses TRBV9 and TRBJ2-1, with TRBD2 matching over 8 bases. The CDR3 has 19 amino acids. Trimming took 1 base from V and 3 from J; bases not matched to a gene: 15. Germline lookup yields CDR1 SGDLS and CDR2 YYNGEE. The CDR3 DNA is TGTGCCAGCAGCGTAACAGGGTCTAGCGGGTCCAGGGGCTACAATGAGCAGTTCTTC. This gives the protein CASSVTGSSGSRGYNEQFF.

The rearrangement uses TRBV27 and TRBJ2-3; TRBD2 matches at 9 bases. The CDR3 runs 16 residues. Germline lookup yields CDR1 MNHEY and CDR2 SMNVEV (reference sequence). V lost 8 bases, J lost 0 bases, and 9 bases stayed unmatched. The CDR3 loop is CASQLAGFSSTDTQYF. Here the CDR3 DNA reads TGTGCCAGCCAACTAGCGGGTTTCTCTAGCACAGATACGCAGTATTTT.

The chain couples TRBV15 to TRBJ2-5; D possibly corresponds to TRBD2 (6 bases). V lost 0 bases to trimming and J lost 4 bases, with 12 bases between them. CDR3 length: 15 amino acids. The germline V gene has CDR1 LNHNV and CDR2 YYDKDF (reference sequence). The CDR3 nucleotides read TGTGCCACCAGCAGAGATGGGACTGAGGCAGAGACCCAGTACTTC. Translation: CATSRDGTEAETQYF.

The CDR3 is CASSSATVRSYEQYF. For the CDR3, the DNA is TGTGCCAGCAGCTCTGCGACAGTCCGCTCCTACGAGCAGTACTTC. The chain joins TRBV5-4 to TRBJ2-7; a weak D match, TRBD1 (5 bases). The germline V and J ends were trimmed by 3 bases and 0 bases, with 13 bases remaining between them. This CDR3 is 15 amino acids long. Germline V gene lookup returns CDR1 SGHNT and CDR2 YYREEE (reference sequence).

As regards this clone: The sample carries other DNA sequences with the same CDR3. The genes are TRBV7-6 and TRBJ1-1; TRBD1 matches 8 bases. Germline-derived CDR1 and CDR2 are SGHVS and FNYEAQ. With V trimmed by 8 bases and J by 1 base, 6 bases remained unmatched. CDR3 length: 14 residues. CDR3 bases: TGTGCCAGCCTGGGACAGGTTGGGAACACTGAAGCTTTCTTT. The encoded protein is CASLGQVGNTEAFF.

The genes are TRBV2 and TRBJ1-4, with 8 bases matching TRBD1. The CDR3 sequence is 14 residues long. Losses at the gene ends were 6 bases for V and 7 bases for J; bases not matched to a gene: 7. CDR1 and CDR2 (germline): SNHLY, FYNNEI. The CDR3 DNA is TGTGCCAGCAGAAGAGACAGGGGTGGTGAAAAACTGTTTTTT. Translating gives CASRRDRGGEKLFF.

The CDR3 DNA reads as TGTGCCAGCACACTTGTCGGGACTAATGAGCAGTTCTTC. This encodes CASTLVGTNEQFF. The chain combines TRBV7-2 with TRBJ2-1, with D perhaps TRBD2 (6 bases). This CDR3 has 13 amino acids. V was cut by 7 bases and J by 7 bases, with 14 bases left in between. CDR1 is SGHTA and CDR2 is FQGNSA in the germline V gene.

The chain has TRBV7-9 and TRBJ2-7, with 10 bases lining up with TRBD2. The CDR3 spans 15 residues. Trimming took 5 bases from V and 2 from J; bases not matched to a gene: 6. Germline lookup yields CDR1 SEHNR and CDR2 FQNEAQ (reference sequence). The CDR3 coding sequence is TGTGCCAGCAGCCATGCCAGCGGGAGGGCCTACGAGCAGTACTTC. This encodes CASSHASGRAYEQYF.

J is TRBJ2-5 and V is TRBV29-1; 7 bases are a match to TRBD2. Germline V lookup: CDR1 SQVTM, CDR2 ANQGSEA. Trimming removed 6 bases from V and 3 bases from J; junction bases left unmatched: 1. The CDR3 extends over 11 amino acids. The CDR3, as DNA: TGCAGCGTGGGAGGGGAAGAGACCCAGTACTTC. Amino acids: CSVGGEETQYF.

The chain uses TRBV30 and TRBJ2-3; D perhaps matches TRBD2 (5 bases). There are 10 residues in the CDR3. Germline V gene data show CDR1 as GTSNPN and CDR2 as SVGIG (reference sequence). The V gene lost 8 bases and the J gene lost 3 bases, with 6 bases spanning the gap. The CDR3 DNA reads as TGTGCCCGGGGAACAGATACGCAGTATTTT. Residues: CARGTDTQYF.

This clone was seen a handful of times. This chain uses TRBV19 with TRBJ1-5, with a weak D call TRBD1 (6 bases). In germline, CDR1 is LNHDA, CDR2 SQIVND (reference sequence). Trimming stripped 3 bases from V and 4 bases from J, with 10 bases between. The CDR3 loop spans 14 amino acids. CDR3 sequence: CASSMGHRNQPQHF. CDR3 in DNA: TGTGCCAGTAGTATGGGACACAGAAATCAGCCCCAGCATTTT.

V usage is TRBV29-1 and J usage is TRBJ2-1; TRBD2 aligns across 10 bases. The CDR3 runs to 15 residues. CDR1 and CDR2 from the germline V gene are SQVTM and ANQGSEA. V shed 4 bases, J shed 6 bases, and the junction held 9 bases outside the gene matches. The CDR3 DNA follows: TGCAGCGTTGCCGGACAGCGGGAGGGATCCAATGAGCAGTTCTTC. It yields the protein CSVAGQREGSNEQFF.

The chain joins TRBV9 to TRBJ1-2, with 8 bases aligning to TRBD1. The CDR3 consists of 16 residues. The germline gives CDR1 SGDLS, CDR2 YYNGEE. V dropped 3 bases and J dropped 5; count of bases not matched to a gene: 12. The CDR3 sequence: CASSAQIGQGKYGYTF. In nucleotides, the CDR3 is TGTGCCAGCAGCGCCCAGATAGGACAGGGCAAATATGGCTACACCTTC.

The gene calls are TRBV19 and TRBJ1-1; no clear D gene. Germline CDR1 is LNHDA and CDR2 is SQIVND (reference sequence). This CDR3 region has 16 residues. Trimming pared 1 base from V and 4 bases from J, leaving 16 bases between. The CDR3 nucleotides read TGTGCCAGTAGTATAGTCCGGGATCTGTTGAGCACTGAAGCTTTCTTT. Amino acids: CASSIVRDLLSTEAFF.

V gene TRBV7-9 combines with J gene TRBJ2-1; 8 nucleotides agree with TRBD1. This CDR3 spans 12 amino acids. CDR1 and CDR2 from the germline V gene are SEHNR and FQNEAQ (reference sequence). The CDR3 loop reads CAAQGAINEQFF. For the CDR3, the DNA is TGTGCAGCTCAGGGGGCAATTAATGAGCAGTTCTTC.

The rearrangement joins TRBV1 to TRBJ2-7; the DNA was not compared with TRBD2, the D call given in the table. TRBV1 has pseudogene status. CDR3 length equals 18 residues. CDR3 nucleotide sequence: TGCACCAGCAGCCAAGATAGACTAGCGGGATGGGGTAACTACGAGCAGTACTTC. Translation gives CTSSQDRLAGWGNYEQYF.

The rearrangement links TRBV5-8 to TRBJ2-1; a possible D gene is TRBD1 (5 bases). The germline V gene encodes CDR1 SGHTS and CDR2 YDEGEE. The CDR3 runs 14 residues. V gave up 0 bases and J gave up 6 bases, with 10 bases separating them. The CDR3 reads CASSLGGYLNEQFF. The CDR3 DNA follows: TGTGCCAGCAGCTTGGGGGGCTACCTCAATGAGCAGTTCTTC.

This chain connects TRBV19 to TRBJ1-2; no clear D. Trimming removed 6 bases from V and 7 bases from J, with 15 bases in between. This CDR3 comprises 13 residues. The germline V gene encodes CDR1 LNHDA and CDR2 SQIVND (reference sequence). The CDR3 bases are TGTGCCAGTAGCGCGGACTCTCGCTGTGGCTACACCTTC. Amino acid sequence: CASSADSRCGYTF.

With respect to this clone: At one end the junction does not follow the germline gene, possibly because of a read error. This chain uses TRBV4-2 with TRBJ1-1, with 7 positions matching TRBD1. The CDR3 is 14 amino acids. The germline CDR1 and CDR2 sequences are LGHNA and YNFKEQ. CDR3 DNA: TGTGTCAGCAGCCGCGAGGGGGCTGACACTGAAGCTTTCTTT. Translated: CVSSREGADTEAFF.

The chain joins TRBV4-1 to TRBJ2-2; tentative D call: TRBD1 (6 bases). The CDR3 is 15 residues long. Germline V gene data show CDR1 as MGHRA and CDR2 as YSYEKL. Trimming shortened V by 1 base and J by 5 bases, and 11 bases separated the two germline ends. The CDR3 here is CASSQAGQSTGELFF. The CDR3 bases are TGCGCCAGCAGCCAAGCCGGACAGAGTACCGGGGAGCTGTTTTTT.

In this sample, this clone turned up a few times. V usage is TRBV6-1 and J usage is TRBJ2-5, with D maybe TRBD2 (5 bases). CDR1 and CDR2 (germline): MNHNS, SASEGT. This CDR3 contains 14 residues. Trimming removed 8 bases from V and 4 bases from J, with 17 bases in between. Here the CDR3 reads CASGERHWVETQYF. Here the CDR3 DNA reads TGTGCCAGCGGGGAGCGGCACTGGGTAGAGACCCAGTACTTC.

The rearrangement uses TRBV19 and TRBJ1-4; no reliable D call. Trimming took 5 bases from V and 10 from J, leaving 8 bases between them. This CDR3 has 11 amino acids. CDR1 and CDR2 (germline): LNHDA, SQIVND (reference sequence). As DNA, the CDR3 is TGTGCCAGTAGTGGACTGAGAAAACTGTTTTTT. Its translation: CASSGLRKLFF.